The present entry profiles one T cell receptor (beta chain) with its context. Its antigen is unidentified. The sample belongs to a study of cytomegalovirus exposure and HLA in healthy donors. Study-level results: Among TCR sequences, most were rare, though some public TCRs appeared in many donors. Within the roughly 120 validation repertoires, first-cohort TCR clusters tended to co-occur, according to a later analysis.

Using immunoSEQ multiplex PCR, the repertoire was profiled, and TCRdb retains in-frame clones only, with some absent. The data hold around 150,000 clones, with around nine tenths observed a single time. The clonotype was recovered from a man in his late teens or twenties in good health and CMV-seropositive. Sequenced: PBMCs.

The CDR3, as DNA: TGTGCCAGCTTTGCCCCGGGACAGGGGGCGAGAGACTATGGCTACACCTTC. It encodes CASFAPGQGARDYGYTF. The chain is built from TRBV5-6 and TRBJ1-2; 12 bases are shared with TRBD1. Germline V gives CDR1 SGHDT, CDR2 YYEEEE. CDR3 length: 17 residues. V was pared by 7 bases and J by 3 bases, with 13 bases of the junction left unmatched.